These T cell receptor beta chains were read from a single sample in a study of response to subunit inactivated influenza vaccine. TCRdb reprocessed the RT-PCR reads with MiXCR, giving one entry per CDR3 protein. The sample carries some 480,000 distinct CDR3 sequences, approximately 11% recorded once. Sequences were derived from PBMCs from blood, sampled about 40 days after vaccination. The receptors were gathered from a man aged 50 or older who received an inactivated influenza vaccine. Each CDR3 is given with its conserved first and last residue. Fields, in order: V gene, clone size, D gene, J gene, CDR3 protein, CDR3 DNA. The D gene is left open where the match is weak. Rows give clone size only sometimes, using once, few, many, or a class for an expanded clone.

v_call: TRBV5-1
clone_size: many
d_call: TRBD2
j_call: TRBJ2-7
cdr3_aa: CASSPGLAGSSYEQYF
cdr3_nt: TGCGCCAGCAGCCCAGGACTAGCGGGGAGCTCCTACGAGCAGTACTTC

v_call: TRBV3-1
clone_size: NA
d_call: NA
j_call: TRBJ2-7
cdr3_aa: CASSQESGARGYEQYF
cdr3_nt: TGTGCCAGCAGCCAAGAATCGGGGGCTCGGGGGTACGAGCAGTACTTC

v_call: TRBV29-1
clone_size: few
d_call: TRBD1
j_call: TRBJ2-3
cdr3_aa: CSVYLQGPSTDTQYF
cdr3_nt: TGCAGCGTGTACCTACAGGGGCCCTCCACAGATACGCAGTATTTT

v_call: TRBV10-3
clone_size: NA
d_call: NA
j_call: TRBJ2-7
cdr3_aa: CAAGGQQHAGRPYEQYF
cdr3_nt: TGTGCCGCCGGGGGACAGCAGCACGCGGGAAGACCCTACGAGCAGTACTTC

v_call: TRBV20-1
clone_size: few
d_call: NA
j_call: TRBJ2-1
cdr3_aa: CSAKPGEVREQFF
cdr3_nt: TGCAGTGCTAAACCGGGGGAGGTCAGGGAGCAGTTCTTC

v_call: TRBV29-1
clone_size: many
d_call: NA
j_call: TRBJ2-1
cdr3_aa: CSVEGAPSYNEQFF
cdr3_nt: TGCAGCGTTGAGGGGGCGCCCTCCTACAATGAGCAGTTCTTC

v_call: TRBV12-3/TRBV12-4
clone_size: many
d_call: TRBD1
j_call: TRBJ1-4
cdr3_aa: CASSGQVNEKLFF
cdr3_nt: TGTGCCAGCAGTGGACAGGTTAATGAAAAACTGTTTTTT

v_call: TRBV7-9
clone_size: many
d_call: NA
j_call: TRBJ2-3
cdr3_aa: CASSPKLADTQYF
cdr3_nt: TGTGCCAGCAGCCCCAAACTAGCAGATACGCAGTATTTT

v_call: TRBV11-2
clone_size: few
d_call: NA
j_call: TRBJ2-7
cdr3_aa: CASSMRSRVSEQYF
cdr3_nt: TGTGCCAGCAGCATGCGATCCAGGGTTTCCGAGCAGTACTTC

v_call: TRBV7-6
clone_size: few
d_call: NA
j_call: TRBJ1-1
cdr3_aa: CASSPGRGMNTEAFF
cdr3_nt: TGTGCCAGCAGCCCCGGGAGGGGCATGAACACTGAAGCTTTCTTT

v_call: TRBV5-1
clone_size: few
d_call: TRBD1
j_call: TRBJ2-1
cdr3_aa: CASSGGQGYYNEQFF
cdr3_nt: TGCGCCAGCAGCGGGGGACAGGGGTACTACAATGAGCAGTTCTTC

v_call: TRBV11-2
clone_size: few
d_call: TRBD1
j_call: TRBJ2-2
cdr3_aa: CASSEDRVNTGELFF
cdr3_nt: TGTGCCAGCAGCGAGGACAGGGTGAACACCGGGGAGCTGTTTTTT

v_call: TRBV9
clone_size: few
d_call: TRBD2
j_call: TRBJ2-1
cdr3_aa: CASRDRGDEQFF
cdr3_nt: TGTGCCAGCAGAGACCGGGGGGATGAGCAGTTCTTC

v_call: TRBV27
clone_size: many
d_call: TRBD1
j_call: TRBJ1-1
cdr3_aa: CASNRQGPNTEAFF
cdr3_nt: TGTGCCAGCAATCGACAGGGACCGAACACTGAAGCTTTCTTT

v_call: TRBV20-1
clone_size: few
d_call: NA
j_call: TRBJ2-7
cdr3_aa: CSVGSPGLIYEQYF
cdr3_nt: TGCAGTGTAGGATCACCGGGACTGATCTACGAGCAGTACTTC

v_call: TRBV20-1
clone_size: once
d_call: NA
j_call: TRBJ2-1
cdr3_aa: CSASPHSLSYNEQFF
cdr3_nt: TGCAGTGCTAGTCCCCACAGCCTCTCCTACAATGAGCAGTTCTTC

v_call: TRBV20-1
clone_size: few
d_call: NA
j_call: TRBJ1-2
cdr3_aa: CSARGHIYGYTF
cdr3_nt: TGCAGTGCTAGGGGCCACATCTATGGCTACACCTTC

v_call: TRBV20-1
clone_size: many
d_call: NA
j_call: TRBJ1-4
cdr3_aa: CSALDSRNEKLFF
cdr3_nt: TGCAGTGCTTTAGACAGCCGAAATGAAAAACTGTTTTTT

v_call: TRBV7-2
clone_size: NA
d_call: NA
j_call: TRBJ1-2
cdr3_aa: CASSLSSGRDYGYTF
cdr3_nt: TGTGCCAGCAGCTTATCCTCTGGCAGGGACTATGGCTACACCTTC

v_call: TRBV7-2
clone_size: NA
d_call: TRBD1
j_call: TRBJ2-7
cdr3_aa: CASSPTWTGGRYEQYF
cdr3_nt: TGTGCCAGCAGCCCGACCTGGACAGGGGGCCGATACGAGCAGTACTTC

v_call: TRBV6-1
clone_size: NA
d_call: TRBD1
j_call: TRBJ2-4
cdr3_aa: CASSQLPGTGRGIQYF
cdr3_nt: TGTGCCAGCAGTCAGCTTCCCGGGACAGGGCGAGGCATTCAGTACTTC

v_call: TRBV12-3/TRBV12-4
clone_size: few
d_call: TRBD1
j_call: TRBJ1-6
cdr3_aa: CASRLRQGDNSPLHF
cdr3_nt: TGTGCCAGCAGACTACGACAGGGGGATAATTCACCCCTCCACTTT

v_call: TRBV4-2
clone_size: many
d_call: TRBD2
j_call: TRBJ2-5
cdr3_aa: CASSQAPSGRGEETQYF
cdr3_nt: TGTGCCAGCAGCCAAGCCCCTAGCGGGAGGGGAGAAGAGACCCAGTACTTC

v_call: TRBV19
clone_size: few
d_call: NA
j_call: TRBJ2-7
cdr3_aa: CASSGEYEQYF
cdr3_nt: TGTGCCAGTAGTGGGGAATACGAGCAGTACTTC

v_call: TRBV20-1
clone_size: NA
d_call: NA
j_call: TRBJ2-3
cdr3_aa: CSATDKVTGQGGDTQYF
cdr3_nt: TGCAGTGCTACAGACAAGGTGACAGGCCAAGGTGGGGATACGCAGTATTTT

v_call: TRBV7-9
clone_size: many
d_call: NA
j_call: TRBJ2-3
cdr3_aa: CASSLLSGVADTQYF
cdr3_nt: TGTGCCAGCAGCCTACTTTCTGGGGTGGCAGATACGCAGTATTTT

v_call: TRBV7-2
clone_size: NA
d_call: NA
j_call: TRBJ1-6
cdr3_aa: CASSLVGQNNSPLHF
cdr3_nt: TGTGCCAGCAGCTTAGTTGGACAGAATAATTCACCCCTCCACTTT

v_call: TRBV7-9
clone_size: few
d_call: NA
j_call: TRBJ1-1
cdr3_aa: CASSLSLTEAFF
cdr3_nt: TGTGCCAGCAGCTTATCTCTCACTGAAGCTTTCTTT

v_call: TRBV10-3
clone_size: few
d_call: TRBD1
j_call: TRBJ1-2
cdr3_aa: CAISATGGRDGYTF
cdr3_nt: TGTGCCATCAGTGCAACAGGGGGCAGGGATGGCTACACCTTC

v_call: TRBV28
clone_size: many
d_call: NA
j_call: TRBJ2-1
cdr3_aa: CATRLGSYNEQFF
cdr3_nt: TGTGCCACCCGACTTGGCTCCTACAATGAGCAGTTCTTC

v_call: TRBV5-5
clone_size: many
d_call: TRBD2
j_call: TRBJ2-3
cdr3_aa: CASSLAPTSGTDTQYF
cdr3_nt: TGTGCCAGCAGCTTGGCACCGACTAGCGGCACAGATACGCAGTATTTT

v_call: TRBV7-9
clone_size: NA
d_call: NA
j_call: TRBJ2-3
cdr3_aa: CASTPWGRDYTDTQYF
cdr3_nt: TGTGCCAGCACCCCGTGGGGGCGGGACTACACAGATACGCAGTATTTT

v_call: TRBV29-1
clone_size: many
d_call: NA
j_call: TRBJ2-7
cdr3_aa: CSVESDEQYF
cdr3_nt: TGCAGCGTTGAATCCGACGAGCAGTACTTC

v_call: TRBV24-1
clone_size: NA
d_call: TRBD1
j_call: TRBJ2-1
cdr3_aa: CATSDRSPGQIYNEQFF
cdr3_nt: TGTGCCACCAGTGATCGGTCTCCGGGACAGATCTACAATGAGCAGTTCTTC

v_call: TRBV10-2
clone_size: NA
d_call: NA
j_call: TRBJ2-7
cdr3_aa: CASVEDSSYEQYF
cdr3_nt: TGCGCCAGCGTCGAGGACAGTTCCTACGAGCAGTACTTC

v_call: TRBV13
clone_size: few
d_call: TRBD1
j_call: TRBJ1-2
cdr3_aa: CASSADRALGTF
cdr3_nt: TGTGCCAGCAGCGCCGACAGGGCCCTAGGCACCTTC

v_call: TRBV12-3/TRBV12-4
clone_size: many
d_call: TRBD1
j_call: TRBJ1-2
cdr3_aa: CASSLAHRGADGYTF
cdr3_nt: TGTGCCAGCAGTTTAGCGCACAGGGGAGCGGATGGCTACACCTTC

v_call: TRBV20-1
clone_size: NA
d_call: NA
j_call: TRBJ1-5
cdr3_aa: CSASDGNQPQHF
cdr3_nt: TGCAGTGCTAGTGACGGGAACCAGCCCCAGCATTTT

v_call: TRBV6-1
clone_size: many
d_call: TRBD1
j_call: TRBJ2-7
cdr3_aa: CASRSVRDRGWGAYGQYF
cdr3_nt: TGTGCCAGCAGATCCGTCCGGGACAGGGGTTGGGGGGCATACGGGCAGTACTTC

v_call: TRBV20-1
clone_size: NA
d_call: NA
j_call: TRBJ2-5
cdr3_aa: CSASGNQETQYF
cdr3_nt: TGCAGTGCTAGCGGAAACCAAGAGACCCAGTACTTC

v_call: TRBV6-2/TRBV6-3
clone_size: few
d_call: NA
j_call: TRBJ1-2
cdr3_aa: CASSSGGVRATF
cdr3_nt: TGTGCCAGCAGTTCGGGCGGGGTCCGTGCCACCTTC

v_call: TRBV5-1
clone_size: many
d_call: NA
j_call: TRBJ2-7
cdr3_aa: CASSLGVRLADTYEQYF
cdr3_nt: TGCGCCAGCAGCTTGGGAGTACGGCTAGCTGATACCTACGAGCAGTACTTC

v_call: TRBV12-3/TRBV12-4
clone_size: many
d_call: NA
j_call: TRBJ2-2
cdr3_aa: CASSPAGELFF
cdr3_nt: TGTGCCAGCAGTCCTGCTGGGGAGCTGTTTTTT

v_call: TRBV10-3
clone_size: NA
d_call: NA
j_call: TRBJ1-6
cdr3_aa: CAISGQGMNSPLHF
cdr3_nt: TGTGCCATCAGTGGTCAGGGAATGAATTCACCCCTCCACTTT

v_call: TRBV12-3/TRBV12-4
clone_size: few
d_call: TRBD1
j_call: TRBJ1-5
cdr3_aa: CASTDRVSNQPQHF
cdr3_nt: TGTGCCAGCACCGACAGGGTTAGCAATCAGCCCCAGCATTTT

v_call: TRBV7-2
clone_size: NA
d_call: NA
j_call: TRBJ1-5
cdr3_aa: CASSLADGPNWPQHF
cdr3_nt: TGTGCCAGCAGCTTAGCGGACGGCCCCAATTGGCCCCAGCATTTT

v_call: TRBV5-1
clone_size: few
d_call: TRBD2
j_call: TRBJ2-3
cdr3_aa: CASSPSGRADTQYF
cdr3_nt: TGCGCCAGCAGCCCTAGCGGGAGAGCAGATACGCAGTATTTT

v_call: TRBV6-2/TRBV6-3
clone_size: few
d_call: NA
j_call: TRBJ1-5
cdr3_aa: CASETVDSNQPQHF
cdr3_nt: TGTGCCAGTGAGACAGTCGATAGCAATCAGCCCCAGCATTTT

v_call: TRBV29-1
clone_size: NA
d_call: TRBD1
j_call: TRBJ2-7
cdr3_aa: CSVGYGTGAWEQYF
cdr3_nt: TGCAGCGTTGGGTACGGGACAGGGGCTTGGGAGCAGTACTTC